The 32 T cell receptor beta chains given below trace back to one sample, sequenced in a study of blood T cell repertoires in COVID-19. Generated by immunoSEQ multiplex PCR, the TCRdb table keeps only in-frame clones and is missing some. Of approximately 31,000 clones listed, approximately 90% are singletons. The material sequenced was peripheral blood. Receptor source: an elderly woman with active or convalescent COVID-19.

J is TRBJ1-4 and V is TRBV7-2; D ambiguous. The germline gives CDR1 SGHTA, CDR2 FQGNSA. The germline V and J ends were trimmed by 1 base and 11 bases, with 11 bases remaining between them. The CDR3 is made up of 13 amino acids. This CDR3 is CASSLVAREKLFF. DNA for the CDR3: TGTGCCAGCAGCTTAGTGGCCCGGGAGAAACTGTTTTTT.

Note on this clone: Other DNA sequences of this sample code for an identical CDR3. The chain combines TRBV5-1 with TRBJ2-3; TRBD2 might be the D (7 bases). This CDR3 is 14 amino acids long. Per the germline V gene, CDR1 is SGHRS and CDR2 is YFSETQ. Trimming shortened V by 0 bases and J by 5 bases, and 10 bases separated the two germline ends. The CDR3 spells CASSLGGGKDTQYF. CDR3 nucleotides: TGCGCCAGCAGCTTGGGGGGGGGCAAAGATACGCAGTATTTT.

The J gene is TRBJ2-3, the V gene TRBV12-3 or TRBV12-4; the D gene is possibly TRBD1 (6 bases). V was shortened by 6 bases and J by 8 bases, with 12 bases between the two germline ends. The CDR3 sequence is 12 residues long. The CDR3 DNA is TGTGCCAGCAGATCAGGGGAAGCTACGCAGTATTTT. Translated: CASRSGEATQYF.

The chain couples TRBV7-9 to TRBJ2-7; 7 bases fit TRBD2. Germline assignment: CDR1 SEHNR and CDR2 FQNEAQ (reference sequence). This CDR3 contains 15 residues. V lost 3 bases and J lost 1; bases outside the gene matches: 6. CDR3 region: CASSLTGGGSYEQYF. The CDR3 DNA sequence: TGTGCCAGCAGCTTGACGGGAGGTGGGTCCTACGAGCAGTACTTC. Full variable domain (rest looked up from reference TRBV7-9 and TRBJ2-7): DTGVSQNPRHKITKRGQNVTFRCDPISEHNRLYWYRQTLGQGPEFLTYFQNEAQLEKSRLLSDRFSAERPKGSFSTLEIQRTEQGDSAMYLCASSLTGGGSYEQYFGPGTRLTVT.

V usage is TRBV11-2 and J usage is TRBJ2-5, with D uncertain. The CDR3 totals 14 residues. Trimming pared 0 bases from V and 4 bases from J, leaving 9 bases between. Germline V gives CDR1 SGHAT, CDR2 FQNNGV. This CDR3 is CASSLDHTGETQYF. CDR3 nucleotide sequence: TGTGCCAGCAGCTTAGATCATACGGGAGAGACCCAGTACTTC. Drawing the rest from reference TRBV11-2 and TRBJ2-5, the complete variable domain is EAGVAQSPRYKIIEKRQSVAFWCNPISGHATLYWYQQILGQGPKLLIQFQNNGVVDDSQLPKDRFSAERLKGVDSTLKIQPAKLEDSAVYLCASSLDHTGETQYFGPGTRLLVL.

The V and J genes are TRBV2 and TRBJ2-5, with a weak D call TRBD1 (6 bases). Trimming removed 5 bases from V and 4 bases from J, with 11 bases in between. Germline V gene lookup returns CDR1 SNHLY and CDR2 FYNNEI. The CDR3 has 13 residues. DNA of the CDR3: TGTGCCAGCAGTAACGCCAGGGGAGAGACCCAGTACTTC. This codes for CASSNARGETQYF.

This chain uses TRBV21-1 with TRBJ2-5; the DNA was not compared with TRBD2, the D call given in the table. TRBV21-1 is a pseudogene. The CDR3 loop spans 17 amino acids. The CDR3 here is CASRRSAGVLYQETQYF. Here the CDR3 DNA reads TGTGCCAGCAGAAGGTCAGCGGGGGTCCTGTACCAAGAGACCCAGTACTTC.

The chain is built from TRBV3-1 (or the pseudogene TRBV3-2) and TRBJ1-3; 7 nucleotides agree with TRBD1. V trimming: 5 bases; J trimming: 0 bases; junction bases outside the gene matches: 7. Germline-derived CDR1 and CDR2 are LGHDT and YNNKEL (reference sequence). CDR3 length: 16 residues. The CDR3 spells CASSDGDRVSGNTIYF. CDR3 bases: TGTGCCAGCAGCGACGGGGACAGAGTCTCTGGAAACACCATATATTTT.

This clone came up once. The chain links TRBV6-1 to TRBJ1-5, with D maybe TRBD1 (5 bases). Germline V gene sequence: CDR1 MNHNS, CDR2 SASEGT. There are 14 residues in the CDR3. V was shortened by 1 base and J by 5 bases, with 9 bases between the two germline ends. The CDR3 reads CASSEGQGHQPQHF. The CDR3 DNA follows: TGTGCCAGCAGTGAAGGTCAGGGCCATCAGCCCCAGCATTTT.

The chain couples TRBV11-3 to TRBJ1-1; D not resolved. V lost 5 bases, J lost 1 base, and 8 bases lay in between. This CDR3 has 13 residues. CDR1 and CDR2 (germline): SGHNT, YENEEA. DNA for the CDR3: TGTGCCAGCAGCCGTACACAGAACACTGAAGCTTTCTTT. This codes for CASSRTQNTEAFF.

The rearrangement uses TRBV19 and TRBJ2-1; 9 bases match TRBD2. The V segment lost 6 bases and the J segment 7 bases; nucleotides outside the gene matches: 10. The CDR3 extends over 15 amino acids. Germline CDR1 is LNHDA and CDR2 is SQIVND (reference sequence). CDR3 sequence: CASRSAGGLGNEQFF. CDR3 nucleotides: TGTGCCAGTAGGTCAGCGGGGGGCCTCGGAAATGAGCAGTTCTTC.

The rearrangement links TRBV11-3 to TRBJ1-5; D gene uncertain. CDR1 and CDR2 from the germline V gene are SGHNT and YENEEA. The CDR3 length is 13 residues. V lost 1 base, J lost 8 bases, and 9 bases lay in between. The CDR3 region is CASSLGRVKPQHF. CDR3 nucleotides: TGTGCCAGCAGCTTAGGCCGGGTAAAGCCCCAGCATTTT.

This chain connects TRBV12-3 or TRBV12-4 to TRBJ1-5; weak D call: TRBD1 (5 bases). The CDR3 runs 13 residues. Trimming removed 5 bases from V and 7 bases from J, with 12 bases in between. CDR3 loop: CASSAGQNQPQHF. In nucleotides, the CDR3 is TGTGCCAGCAGTGCAGGGCAGAACCAGCCCCAGCATTTT.

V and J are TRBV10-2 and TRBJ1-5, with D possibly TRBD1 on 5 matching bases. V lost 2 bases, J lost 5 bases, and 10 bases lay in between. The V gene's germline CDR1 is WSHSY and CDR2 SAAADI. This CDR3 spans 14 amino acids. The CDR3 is CASSEAGPHQPQHF. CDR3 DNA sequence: TGCGCCAGCAGTGAGGCAGGGCCCCATCAGCCCCAGCATTTT.

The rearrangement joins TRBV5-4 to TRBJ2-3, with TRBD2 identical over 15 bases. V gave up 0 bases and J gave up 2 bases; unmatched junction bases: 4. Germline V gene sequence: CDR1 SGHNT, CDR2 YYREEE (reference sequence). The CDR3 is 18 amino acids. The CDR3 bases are TGTGCCAGCAGCTTGGCCGGACTAGCGGGGGGGCCCACAGATACGCAGTATTTT. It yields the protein CASSLAGLAGGPTDTQYF. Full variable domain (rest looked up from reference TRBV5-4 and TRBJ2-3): ETGVTQSPTHLIKTRGQQVTLRCSSQSGHNTVSWYQQALGQGPQFIFQYYREEENGRGNFPPRFSGLQFPNYSSELNVNALELDDSALYLCASSLAGLAGGPTDTQYFGPGTRLTVL.

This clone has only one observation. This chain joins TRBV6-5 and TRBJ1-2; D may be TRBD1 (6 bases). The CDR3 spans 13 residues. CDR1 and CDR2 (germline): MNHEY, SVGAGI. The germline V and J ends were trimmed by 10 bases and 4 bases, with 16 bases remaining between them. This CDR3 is CATQTGIGYGYTF. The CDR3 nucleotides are TGTGCCACCCAAACAGGGATCGGCTATGGCTACACCTTC.

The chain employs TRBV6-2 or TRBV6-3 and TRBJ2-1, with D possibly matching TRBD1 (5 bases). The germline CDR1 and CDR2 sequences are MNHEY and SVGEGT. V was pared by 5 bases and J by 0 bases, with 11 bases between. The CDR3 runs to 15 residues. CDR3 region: CASSDRLTSYNEQFF. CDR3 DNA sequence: TGTGCCAGCAGTGACAGACTCACCTCCTACAATGAGCAGTTCTTC.

CDR3 coding DNA: TGTGCCAGCAGCTTACAGGGGACGGGCGAGCAGTACTTC. This codes for CASSLQGTGEQYF. The chain uses TRBV7-8 and TRBJ2-7, with D possibly being TRBD1 (6 bases). V was shortened by 2 bases and J by 6 bases, with 11 bases between the two germline ends. Germline loops: CDR1 SGHVS, CDR2 FQNEAQ. The CDR3 totals 13 residues.

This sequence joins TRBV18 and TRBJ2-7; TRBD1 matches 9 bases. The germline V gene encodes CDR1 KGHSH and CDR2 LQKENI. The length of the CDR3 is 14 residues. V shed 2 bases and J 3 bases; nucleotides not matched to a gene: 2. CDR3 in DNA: TGTGCCAGCTCACCAACAGGGGGCAGCTACGAGCAGTACTTC. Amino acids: CASSPTGGSYEQYF.

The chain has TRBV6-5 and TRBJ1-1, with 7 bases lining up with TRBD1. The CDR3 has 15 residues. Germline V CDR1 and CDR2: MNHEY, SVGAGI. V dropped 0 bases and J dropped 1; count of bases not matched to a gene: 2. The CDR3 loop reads CASSYSYRGNTEAFF. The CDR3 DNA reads TGTGCCAGCAGTTACTCTTACAGGGGGAACACTGAAGCTTTCTTT.

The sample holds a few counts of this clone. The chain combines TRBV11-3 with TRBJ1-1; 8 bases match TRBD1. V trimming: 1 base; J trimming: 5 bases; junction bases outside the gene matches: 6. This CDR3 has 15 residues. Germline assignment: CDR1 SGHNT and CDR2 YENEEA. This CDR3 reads CASSLGTGGSTEAFF. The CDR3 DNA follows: TGTGCCAGCAGCTTAGGCACAGGGGGTAGTACTGAAGCTTTCTTT.

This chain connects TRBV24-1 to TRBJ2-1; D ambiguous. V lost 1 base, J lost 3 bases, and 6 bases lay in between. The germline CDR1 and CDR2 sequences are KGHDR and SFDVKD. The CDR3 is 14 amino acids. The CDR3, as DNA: TGTGCCACCAGTGATTTCGACAACTACAATGAGCAGTTCTTC. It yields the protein CATSDFDNYNEQFF.

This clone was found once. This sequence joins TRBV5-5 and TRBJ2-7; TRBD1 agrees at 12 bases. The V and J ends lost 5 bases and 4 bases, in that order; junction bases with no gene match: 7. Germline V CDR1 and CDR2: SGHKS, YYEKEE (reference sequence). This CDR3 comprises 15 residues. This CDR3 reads CASRKGTGGSYEQYF. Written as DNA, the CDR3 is TGTGCCAGCAGAAAGGGGACAGGGGGCAGTTACGAGCAGTACTTC.

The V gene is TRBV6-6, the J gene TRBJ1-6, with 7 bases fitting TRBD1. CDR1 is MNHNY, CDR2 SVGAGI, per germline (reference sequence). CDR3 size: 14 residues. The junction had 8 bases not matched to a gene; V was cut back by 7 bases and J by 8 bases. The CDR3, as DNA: TGTGCCAGCAAAACGACAGGGTCGGATTCACCCCTCCACTTT. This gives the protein CASKTTGSDSPLHF.

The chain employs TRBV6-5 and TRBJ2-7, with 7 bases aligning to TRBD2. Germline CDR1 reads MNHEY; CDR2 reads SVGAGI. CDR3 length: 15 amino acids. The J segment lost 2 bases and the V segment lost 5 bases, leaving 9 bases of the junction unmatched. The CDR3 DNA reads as TGTGCCAGCAGTCCCCCCCGTGCGGGGGCCTACGAGCAGTACTTC. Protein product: CASSPPRAGAYEQYF.

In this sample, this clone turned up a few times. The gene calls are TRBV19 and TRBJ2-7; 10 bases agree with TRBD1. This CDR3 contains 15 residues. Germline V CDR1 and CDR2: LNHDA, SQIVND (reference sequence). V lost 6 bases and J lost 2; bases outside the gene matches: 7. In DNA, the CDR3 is TGTGCCAGTAGGACCGGGACAGGGGCTGCCTACGAGCAGTACTTC. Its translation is CASRTGTGAAYEQYF.

This CDR3 is CASSLGVTGNTIYF. The CDR3 DNA reads as TGCGCCAGCAGCTTAGGGGTGACTGGAAACACCATATATTTT. The genes are TRBV5-1 and TRBJ1-3; D possibly corresponds to TRBD1 (5 bases). CDR1 is SGHRS, CDR2 YFSETQ, per germline. This CDR3 is 14 amino acids long. V was clipped by 2 bases and J by 2 bases, with 8 bases between them.

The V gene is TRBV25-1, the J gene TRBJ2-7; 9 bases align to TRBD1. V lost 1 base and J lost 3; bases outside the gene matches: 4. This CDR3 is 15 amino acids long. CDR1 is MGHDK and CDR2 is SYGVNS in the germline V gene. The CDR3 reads CASSEWGQGIYEQYF. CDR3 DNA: TGTGCCAGCAGTGAATGGGGACAGGGAATCTACGAGCAGTACTTC.

The CDR3, as DNA: TGTGCCAGCAGCTTACTCCTCACAGATACGCAGTATTTT. Its translation: CASSLLLTDTQYF. This sequence joins TRBV5-4 and TRBJ2-3; D is uncertain. Germline-derived CDR1 and CDR2 are SGHNT and YYREEE (reference sequence). There are 13 residues in the CDR3. The ends were cut back, 2 bases at V and 2 bases at J, with 6 bases in the middle.

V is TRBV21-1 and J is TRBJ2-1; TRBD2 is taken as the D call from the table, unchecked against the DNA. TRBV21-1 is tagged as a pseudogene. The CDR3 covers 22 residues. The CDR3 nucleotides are TGTGCCAGCAGCAAAGTGAGCCTAATGACTAGCGGGGGCCTCCGCTCCTACAATGAGCAGTTCTTC. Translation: CASSKVSLMTSGGLRSYNEQFF.

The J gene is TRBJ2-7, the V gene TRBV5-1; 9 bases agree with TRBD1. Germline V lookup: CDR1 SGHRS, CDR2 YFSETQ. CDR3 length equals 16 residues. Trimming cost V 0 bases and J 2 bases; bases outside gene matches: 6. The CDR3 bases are TGCGCCAGCAGCTTGGTTTGGGACAGGGTCGCCTACGAGCAGTACTTC. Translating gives CASSLVWDRVAYEQYF.

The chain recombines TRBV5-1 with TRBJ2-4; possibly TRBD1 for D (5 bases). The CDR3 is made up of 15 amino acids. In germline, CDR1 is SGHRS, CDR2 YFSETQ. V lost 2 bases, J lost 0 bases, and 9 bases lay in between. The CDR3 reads CASSFDSPAKNIQYF. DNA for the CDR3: TGCGCCAGCAGCTTTGACAGCCCAGCCAAAAACATTCAGTACTTC.